This TCR beta chain derives from a study of T cells after yellow fever vaccination. Findings and caveats of the study: Though it reached lower strength, the secondary response hit its peak faster, day 5 versus 15.

V was trimmed by 5 bases and J by 5 bases, leaving 12 bases between them. The length of the CDR3 is 13 residues. In germline, CDR1 is SGHVS, CDR2 FQNEAQ. Concerning this clonotype itself: Its antigen is not identified.

For TCR, cDNA came from 5'RACE template switching, which added a universal primer site and UMIs. MiXCR was run by TCRdb on the 5' RACE reads, yielding one entry per CDR3 protein. This sample has 50,000 or so distinct CDR3 sequences; roughly 7.5% occur once, and the top ten carry 28%. The chain has TRBV7-8 and TRBJ2-5; D unclear. The receptor was derived from a man aged 18 to 30 who received the YFV17D yellow fever vaccine. The specimen comprised CD8+ T cells sorted from PBMCs, sampled more than 14 days after the first yellow fever vaccination. CDR3 sequence: CASSPTQPETQYF. In nucleotides, the CDR3 is TGTGCCAGCAGCCCCACCCAACCGGAGACCCAGTACTTC.